This T cell receptor beta chain was profiled in a study of long-term antiretroviral therapy in people with HIV. Study-wide points: Clonal populations expanded prior to ART predominated within the repertoire at all time points. The study found that diversity rose after ART but stayed below transplant donor controls.

Investigators performed immunoSEQ version v3.0 at survey level. The method was immunoSEQ multiplex PCR; TCRdb's version includes in-frame clones alone and lacks a portion of them. The profile shows about 21,000 clones, 85% of them singletons. Germline CDR1 reads SNHLY; CDR2 reads FYNNEI. Unmatched junction bases numbered 4, after V lost 6 bases and J lost 5 bases. This CDR3 has 12 amino acids. As regards this clone: Its target is not known.

V usage is TRBV2 and J usage is TRBJ2-7; TRBD1 matches 7 bases. The sample consisted of unsorted PBMCs, taken 4 years after starting antiretroviral therapy. The origin of this receptor is a man aged 18 to 30 with HIV. The CDR3 loop reads CASRNRGDEQYF. The CDR3 DNA reads TGTGCCAGCAGAAACAGGGGCGACGAGCAGTACTTC.